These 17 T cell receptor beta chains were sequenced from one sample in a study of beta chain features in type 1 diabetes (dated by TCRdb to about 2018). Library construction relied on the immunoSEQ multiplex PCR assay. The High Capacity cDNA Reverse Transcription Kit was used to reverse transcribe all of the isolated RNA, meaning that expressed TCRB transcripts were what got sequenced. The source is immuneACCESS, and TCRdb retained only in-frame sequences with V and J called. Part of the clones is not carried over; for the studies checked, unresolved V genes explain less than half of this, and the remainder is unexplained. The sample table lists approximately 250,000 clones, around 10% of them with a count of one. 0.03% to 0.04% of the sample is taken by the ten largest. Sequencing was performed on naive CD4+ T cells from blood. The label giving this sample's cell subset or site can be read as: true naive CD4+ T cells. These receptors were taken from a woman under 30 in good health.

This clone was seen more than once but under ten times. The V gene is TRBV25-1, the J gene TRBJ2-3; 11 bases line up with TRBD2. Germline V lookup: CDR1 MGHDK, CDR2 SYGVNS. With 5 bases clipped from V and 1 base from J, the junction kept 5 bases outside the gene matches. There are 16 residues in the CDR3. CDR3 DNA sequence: TGTGCCAGCAGTAAACCGGGACTAGCGGGCACAGATACGCAGTATTTT. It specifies CASSKPGLAGTDTQYF.

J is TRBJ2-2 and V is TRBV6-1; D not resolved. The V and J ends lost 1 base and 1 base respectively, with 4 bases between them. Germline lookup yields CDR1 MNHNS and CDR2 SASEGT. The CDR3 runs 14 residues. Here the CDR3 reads CASSEGQNTGELFF. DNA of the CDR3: TGTGCCAGCAGTGAAGGACAGAACACCGGGGAGCTGTTTTTT.

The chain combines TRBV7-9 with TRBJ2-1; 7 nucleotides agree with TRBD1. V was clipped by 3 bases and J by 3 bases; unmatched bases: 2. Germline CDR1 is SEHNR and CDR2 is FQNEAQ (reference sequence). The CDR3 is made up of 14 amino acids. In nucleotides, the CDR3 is TGTGCCAGCAGCTTCCGACAGGGCTACAATGAGCAGTTCTTC. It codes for CASSFRQGYNEQFF.

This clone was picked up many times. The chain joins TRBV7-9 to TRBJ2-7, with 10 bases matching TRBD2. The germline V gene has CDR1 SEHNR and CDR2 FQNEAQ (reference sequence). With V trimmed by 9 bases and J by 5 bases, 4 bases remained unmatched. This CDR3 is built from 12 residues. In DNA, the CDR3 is TGTGCCAGTGGGACTAGCGCGAACGAGCAGTACTTC. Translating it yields CASGTSANEQYF. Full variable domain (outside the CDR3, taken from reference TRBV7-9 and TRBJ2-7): DTGVSQNPRHKITKRGQNVTFRCDPISEHNRLYWYRQTLGQGPEFLTYFQNEAQLEKSRLLSDRFSAERPKGSFSTLEIQRTEQGDSAMYLCASGTSANEQYFGPGTRLTVT.

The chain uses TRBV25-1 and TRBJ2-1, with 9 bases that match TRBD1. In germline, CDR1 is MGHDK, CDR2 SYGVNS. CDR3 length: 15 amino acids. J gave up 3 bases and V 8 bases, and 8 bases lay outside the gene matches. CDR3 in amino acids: CASAEQGAIYNEQFF. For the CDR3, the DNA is TGTGCCAGCGCAGAACAGGGGGCCATCTACAATGAGCAGTTCTTC.

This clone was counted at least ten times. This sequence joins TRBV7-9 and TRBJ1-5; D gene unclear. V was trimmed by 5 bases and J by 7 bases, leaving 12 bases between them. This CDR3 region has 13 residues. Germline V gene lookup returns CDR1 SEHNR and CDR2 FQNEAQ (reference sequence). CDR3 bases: TGTGCCAGCAGCCCCTTGGAGGGACAGCCCCAGCATTTT. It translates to CASSPLEGQPQHF.

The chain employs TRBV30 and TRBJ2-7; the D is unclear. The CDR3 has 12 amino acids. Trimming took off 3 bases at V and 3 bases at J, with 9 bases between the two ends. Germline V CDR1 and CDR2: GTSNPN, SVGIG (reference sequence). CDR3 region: CAWRSEYYEQYF. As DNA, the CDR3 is TGTGCCTGGAGATCTGAGTACTACGAGCAGTACTTC.

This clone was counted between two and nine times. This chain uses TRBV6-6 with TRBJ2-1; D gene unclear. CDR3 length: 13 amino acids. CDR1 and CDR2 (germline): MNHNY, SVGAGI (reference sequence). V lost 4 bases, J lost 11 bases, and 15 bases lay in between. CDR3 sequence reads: CASSSPLFQQQFF. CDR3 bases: TGTGCCAGCAGTTCCCCCCTATTCCAACAGCAGTTCTTC.

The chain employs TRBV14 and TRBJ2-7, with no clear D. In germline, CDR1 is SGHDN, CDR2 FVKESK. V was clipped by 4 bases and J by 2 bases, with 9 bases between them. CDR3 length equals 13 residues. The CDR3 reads CASSRQFTYEQYF. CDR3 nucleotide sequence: TGTGCCAGCAGCCGGCAGTTTACCTACGAGCAGTACTTC. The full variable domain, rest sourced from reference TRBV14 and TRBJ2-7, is EAGVTQFPSHSVIEKGQTVTLRCDPISGHDNLYWYRRVMGKEIKFLLHFVKESKQDESGMPNNRFLAERTGGTYSTLKVQPAELEDSGVYFCASSRQFTYEQYFGPGTRLTVT.

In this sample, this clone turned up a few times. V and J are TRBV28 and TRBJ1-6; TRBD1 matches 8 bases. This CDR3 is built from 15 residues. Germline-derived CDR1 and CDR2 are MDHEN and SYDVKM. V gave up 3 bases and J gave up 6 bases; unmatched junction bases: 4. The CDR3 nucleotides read TGTGCCAGCAGTTTCCTGGACAGGGCTAATTCACCCCTCCACTTT. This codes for CASSFLDRANSPLHF. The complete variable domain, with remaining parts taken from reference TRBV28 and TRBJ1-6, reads DVKVTQSSRYLVKRTGEKVFLECVQDMDHENMFWYRQDPGLGLRLIYFSYDVKMKEKGDIPEGYSVSREKKERFSLILESASTNQTSMYLCASSFLDRANSPLHFGNGTRLTVT.

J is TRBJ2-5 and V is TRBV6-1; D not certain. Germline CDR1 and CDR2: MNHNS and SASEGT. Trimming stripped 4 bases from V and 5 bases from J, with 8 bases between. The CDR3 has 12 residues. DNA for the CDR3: TGTGCCAGCAGTGTACTAAGGGAGACCCAGTACTTC. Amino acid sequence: CASSVLRETQYF.

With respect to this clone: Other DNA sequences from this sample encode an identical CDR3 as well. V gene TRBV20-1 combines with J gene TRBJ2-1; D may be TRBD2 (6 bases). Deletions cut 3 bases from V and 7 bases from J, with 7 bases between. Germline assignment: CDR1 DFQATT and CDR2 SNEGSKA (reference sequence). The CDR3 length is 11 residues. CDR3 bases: TGCAGTGCTAGCCGGGGGAATGAGCAGTTCTTC. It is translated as CSASRGNEQFF.

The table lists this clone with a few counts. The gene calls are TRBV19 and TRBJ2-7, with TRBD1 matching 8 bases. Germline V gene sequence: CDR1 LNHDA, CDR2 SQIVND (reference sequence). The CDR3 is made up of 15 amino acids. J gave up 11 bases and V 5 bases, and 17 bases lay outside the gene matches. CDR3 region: CASSPGQGIPTSKYF. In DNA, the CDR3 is TGTGCCAGTAGTCCAGGACAGGGAATCCCTACGTCCAAGTACTTC.

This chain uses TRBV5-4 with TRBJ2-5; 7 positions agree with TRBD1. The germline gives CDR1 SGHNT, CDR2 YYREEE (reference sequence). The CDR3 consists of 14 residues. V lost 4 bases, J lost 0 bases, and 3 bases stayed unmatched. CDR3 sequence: CASSPTGYQETQYF. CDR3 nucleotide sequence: TGTGCCAGCAGCCCGACAGGGTACCAAGAGACCCAGTACTTC.

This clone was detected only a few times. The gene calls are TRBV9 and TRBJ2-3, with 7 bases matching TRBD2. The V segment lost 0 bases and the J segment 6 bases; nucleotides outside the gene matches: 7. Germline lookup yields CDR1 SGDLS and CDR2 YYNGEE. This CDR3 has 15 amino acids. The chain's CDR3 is CASSVGRGGFDTQYF. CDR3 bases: TGTGCCAGCAGCGTAGGACGGGGAGGGTTCGATACGCAGTATTTT.

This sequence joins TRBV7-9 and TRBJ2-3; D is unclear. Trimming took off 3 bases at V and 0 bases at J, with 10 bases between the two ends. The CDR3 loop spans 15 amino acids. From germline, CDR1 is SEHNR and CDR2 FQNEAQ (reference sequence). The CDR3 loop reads CASSFPPPSTDTQYF. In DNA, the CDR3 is TGTGCCAGCAGCTTTCCTCCTCCTAGCACAGATACGCAGTATTTT.

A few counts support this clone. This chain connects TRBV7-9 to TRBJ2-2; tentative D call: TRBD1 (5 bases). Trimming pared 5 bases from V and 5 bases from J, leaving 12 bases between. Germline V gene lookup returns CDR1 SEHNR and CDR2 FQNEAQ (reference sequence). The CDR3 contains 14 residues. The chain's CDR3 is CASSPQTDTGELFF. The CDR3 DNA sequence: TGTGCCAGCAGCCCCCAGACAGATACCGGGGAGCTGTTTTTT.